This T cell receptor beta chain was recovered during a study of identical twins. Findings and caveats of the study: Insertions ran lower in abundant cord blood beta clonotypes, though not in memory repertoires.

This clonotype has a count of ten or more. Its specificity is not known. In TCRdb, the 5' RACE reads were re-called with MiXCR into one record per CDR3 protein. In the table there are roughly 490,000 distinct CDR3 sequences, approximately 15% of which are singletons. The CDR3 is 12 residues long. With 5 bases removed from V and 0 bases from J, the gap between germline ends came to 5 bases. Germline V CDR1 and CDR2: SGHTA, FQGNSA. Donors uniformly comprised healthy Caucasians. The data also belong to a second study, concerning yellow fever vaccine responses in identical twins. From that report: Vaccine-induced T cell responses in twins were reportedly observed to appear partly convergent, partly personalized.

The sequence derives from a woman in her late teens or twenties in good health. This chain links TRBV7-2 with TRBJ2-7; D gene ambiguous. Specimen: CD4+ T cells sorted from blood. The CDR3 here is CASSRLSYEQYF. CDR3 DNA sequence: TGTGCCAGCAGCCGTCTCTCCTACGAGCAGTACTTC. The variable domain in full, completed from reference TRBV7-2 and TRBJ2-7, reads GAGVSQSPSNKVTEKGKDVELRCDPISGHTALYWYRQSLGQGLEFLIYFQGNSAPDKSGLPSDRFSAERTGGSVSTLTIQRTQQEDSAVYLCASSRLSYEQYFGPGTRLTVT.